This TCR beta chain was retrieved from a study of CD8 T cells in Susac syndrome. The RNA, about 0.5 to 1 ug, was put through reverse transcription using random hexamers. TCRdb used MiXCR to reprocess the immunoSEQ multiplex PCR reads, holding one entry per CDR3 protein. The table records 74,000 or so distinct CDR3 sequences, about 92% of them present only once. Trimming removed 10 bases from V and 8 bases from J, with 12 bases in between. Germline CDR1 and CDR2: MNHGY and SVAAGI. CDR3 size: 11 residues. The chain carries TRBV6-9 and TRBJ2-1, with D possibly being TRBD1 (6 bases). This sequence was found in a human donor with Susac syndrome. The sample was CD4+ T cells from PBMCs. The CDR3 protein is CAKTGPHEQFF. CDR3 in DNA: TGTGCCAAAACAGGGCCTCATGAGCAGTTCTTC.